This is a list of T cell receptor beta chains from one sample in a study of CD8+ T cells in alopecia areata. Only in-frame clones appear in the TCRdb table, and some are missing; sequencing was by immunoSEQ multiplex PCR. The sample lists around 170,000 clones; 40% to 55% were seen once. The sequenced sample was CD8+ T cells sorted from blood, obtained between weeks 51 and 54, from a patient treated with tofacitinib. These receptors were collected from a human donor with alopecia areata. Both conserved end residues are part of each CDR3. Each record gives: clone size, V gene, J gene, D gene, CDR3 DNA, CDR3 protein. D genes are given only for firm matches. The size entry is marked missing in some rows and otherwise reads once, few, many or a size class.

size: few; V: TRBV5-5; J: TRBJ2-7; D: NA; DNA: TGTGCCAGCAGCTTTGAAGCAGGTACCTACGAGCAGTACTTC; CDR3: CASSFEAGTYEQYF
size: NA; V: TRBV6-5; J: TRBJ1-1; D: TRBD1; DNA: TGTGCCAGCAGTCCACAGGGGATGGCGAACACTGAAGCTTTCTTT; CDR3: CASSPQGMANTEAFF
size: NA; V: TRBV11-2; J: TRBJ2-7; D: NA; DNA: TGTGCCAGCAGCTTAGATAGAGGGTACGAGCAGTACTTC; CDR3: CASSLDRGYEQYF
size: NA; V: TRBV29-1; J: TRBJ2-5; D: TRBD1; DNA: TGCAGCGTCTGGGGGACAGCCCAAGAGACCCAGTACTTC; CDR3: CSVWGTAQETQYF
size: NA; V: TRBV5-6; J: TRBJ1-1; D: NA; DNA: TGTGCCAGCAGCGTAATCGCAGAGGGAATGAACACTGAAGCTTTCTTT; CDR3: CASSVIAEGMNTEAFF
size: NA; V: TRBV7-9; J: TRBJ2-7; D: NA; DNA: TGTGCCAGCAGCCATGTCTTTTACGAGCAGTACTTC; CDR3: CASSHVFYEQYF
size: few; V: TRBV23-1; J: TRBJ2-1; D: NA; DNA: TGCGCCAGCAGTCCCGGGGAGTGTGAGCAGTTCTTC; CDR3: CASSPGECEQFF
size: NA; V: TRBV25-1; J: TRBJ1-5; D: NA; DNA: TGTGCCAGCAGTGGCGCAGGGTGGCCCCAGCATTTT; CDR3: CASSGAGWPQHF
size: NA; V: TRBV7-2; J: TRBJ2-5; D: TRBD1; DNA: TGTGCCAGCAGCTTAGCTCCGGAGACAGGGTTTTGGGAGACCCAGTACTTC; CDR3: CASSLAPETGFWETQYF
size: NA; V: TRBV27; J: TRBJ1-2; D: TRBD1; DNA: TGTGCCAGCAGTACAACCCAGGGGGCGAGGAACTATGGCTACACCTTC; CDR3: CASSTTQGARNYGYTF
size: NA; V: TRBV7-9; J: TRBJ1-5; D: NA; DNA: TGTGCCAGCAGCTTAGCAGGGAGCAATCAGCCCCAGCATTTT; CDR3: CASSLAGSNQPQHF
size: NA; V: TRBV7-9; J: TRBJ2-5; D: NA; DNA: TGTGCCAGCAGCACATCGACAGGCAACGGTGAGACCCAGTACTTC; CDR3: CASSTSTGNGETQYF
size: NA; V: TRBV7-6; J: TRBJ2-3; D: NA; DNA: TGTGCCAGCAGCTCCTCAGGGTGGACAGATACGCAGTATTTT; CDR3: CASSSSGWTDTQYF
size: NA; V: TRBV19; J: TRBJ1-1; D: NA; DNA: TGTGCCAGTCTTAGCATCATTGGGACTGAAGCTTTCTTT; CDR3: CASLSIIGTEAFF
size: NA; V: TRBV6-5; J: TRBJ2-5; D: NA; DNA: TGTGCCAGCAGAGAAGGACAGCAAGAGACCCAGTACTTC; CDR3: CASREGQQETQYF
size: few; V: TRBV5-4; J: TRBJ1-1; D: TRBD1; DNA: TGTGCCAGCAGCTTCCGGGACAGGGAGGAAGCTTTCTTT; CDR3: CASSFRDREEAFF
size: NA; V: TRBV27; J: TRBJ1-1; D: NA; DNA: TGTGCCAGCAGCCCTTGGGAACATGGGAACACTGAAGCTTTCTTT; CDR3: CASSPWEHGNTEAFF
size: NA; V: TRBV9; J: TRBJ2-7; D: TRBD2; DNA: TGTGCCAGCAGCGTAGAGCCGACTAGCGCCTACGAGCAGTACTTC; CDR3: CASSVEPTSAYEQYF
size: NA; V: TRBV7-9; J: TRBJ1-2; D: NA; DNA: TGTGCCAGCGAACCGACAGGAGCTCTCCGCTATGGCTACACCTTC; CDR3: CASEPTGALRYGYTF
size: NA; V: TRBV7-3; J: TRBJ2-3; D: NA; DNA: TGTGCCAGCAGCTTAACGTTGGGGCGAGATACGCAGTATTTT; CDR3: CASSLTLGRDTQYF
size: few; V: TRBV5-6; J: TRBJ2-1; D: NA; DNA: TGTGCCAGCAGCTTGTTCAATGAGCAGTTCTTC; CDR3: CASSLFNEQFF
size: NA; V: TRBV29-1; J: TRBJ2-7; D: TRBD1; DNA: TGCAGCGTTGAAGATCCCCATACAGGGGGCGCTTACGAGCAGTACTTC; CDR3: CSVEDPHTGGAYEQYF
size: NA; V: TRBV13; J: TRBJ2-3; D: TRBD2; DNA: TGTGCCAGCAGCCCTACAGGACTAGCGGGGAACACAGATACGCAGTATTTT; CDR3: CASSPTGLAGNTDTQYF